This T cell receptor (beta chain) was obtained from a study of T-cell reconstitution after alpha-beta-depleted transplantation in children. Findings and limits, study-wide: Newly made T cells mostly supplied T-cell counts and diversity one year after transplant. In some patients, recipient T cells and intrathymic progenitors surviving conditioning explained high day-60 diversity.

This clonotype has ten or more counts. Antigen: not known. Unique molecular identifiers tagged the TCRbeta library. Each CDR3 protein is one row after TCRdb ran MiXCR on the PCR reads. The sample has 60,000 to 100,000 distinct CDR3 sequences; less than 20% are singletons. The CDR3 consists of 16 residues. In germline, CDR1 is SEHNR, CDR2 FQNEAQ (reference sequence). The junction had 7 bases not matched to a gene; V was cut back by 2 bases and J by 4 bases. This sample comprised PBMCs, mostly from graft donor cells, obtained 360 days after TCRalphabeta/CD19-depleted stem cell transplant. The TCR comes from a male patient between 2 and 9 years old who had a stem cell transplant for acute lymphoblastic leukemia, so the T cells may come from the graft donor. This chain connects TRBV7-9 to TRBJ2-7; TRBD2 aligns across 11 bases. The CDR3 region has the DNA TGTGCCAGCAGCTTATTAGGGACTAGCGGACCATACGAGCAGTACTTC. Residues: CASSLLGTSGPYEQYF.